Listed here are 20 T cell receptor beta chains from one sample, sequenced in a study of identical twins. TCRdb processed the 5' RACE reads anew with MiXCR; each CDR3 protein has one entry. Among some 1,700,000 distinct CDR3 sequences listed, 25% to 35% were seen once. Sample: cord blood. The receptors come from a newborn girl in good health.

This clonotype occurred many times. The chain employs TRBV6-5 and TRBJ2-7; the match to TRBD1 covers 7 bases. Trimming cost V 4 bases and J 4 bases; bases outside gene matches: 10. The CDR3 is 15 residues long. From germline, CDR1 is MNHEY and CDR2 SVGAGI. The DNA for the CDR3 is TGTGCCAGCAGTTCCGGGACAGCCGACTTTTACGAGCAGTACTTC. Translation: CASSSGTADFYEQYF.

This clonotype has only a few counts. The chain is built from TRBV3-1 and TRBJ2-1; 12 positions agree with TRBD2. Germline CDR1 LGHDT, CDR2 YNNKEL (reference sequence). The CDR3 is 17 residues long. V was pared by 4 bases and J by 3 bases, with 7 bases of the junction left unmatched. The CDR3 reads CASSLARLAGDYNEQFF. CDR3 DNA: TGTGCCAGCAGCCTGGCTAGACTAGCGGGAGACTACAATGAGCAGTTCTTC.

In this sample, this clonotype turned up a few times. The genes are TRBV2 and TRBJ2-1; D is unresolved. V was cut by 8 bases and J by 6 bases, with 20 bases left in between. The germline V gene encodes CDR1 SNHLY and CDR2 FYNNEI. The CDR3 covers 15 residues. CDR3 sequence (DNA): TGTGCCAGCCGAACAGACTCGCACGTTGCCAATGAGCAGTTCTTC. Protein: CASRTDSHVANEQFF.

CDR3 sequence reads: CSARWGQGMNTEAFF. The CDR3 DNA follows: TGCAGTGCTAGATGGGGACAGGGTATGAACACTGAAGCTTTCTTT. The rearrangement joins TRBV20-1 to TRBJ1-1, with TRBD1 matching over 9 bases. The CDR3 extends over 15 amino acids. J was trimmed by 0 bases and V by 2 bases; bases with no gene match: 4. Looked up from germline, CDR1 is DFQATT and CDR2 is SNEGSKA (reference sequence).

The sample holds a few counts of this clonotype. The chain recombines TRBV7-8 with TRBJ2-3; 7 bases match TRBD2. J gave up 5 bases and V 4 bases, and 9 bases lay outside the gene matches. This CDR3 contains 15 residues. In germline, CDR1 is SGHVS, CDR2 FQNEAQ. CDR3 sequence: CASSSGLIREDTQYF. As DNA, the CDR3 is TGTGCCAGCAGCTCGGGACTAATTCGTGAAGATACGCAGTATTTT.

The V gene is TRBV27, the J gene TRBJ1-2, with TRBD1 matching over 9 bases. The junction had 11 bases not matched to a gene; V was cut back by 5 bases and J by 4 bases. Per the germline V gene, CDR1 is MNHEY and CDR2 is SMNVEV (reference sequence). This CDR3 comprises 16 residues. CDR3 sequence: CASSLFGTGTLYGYTF. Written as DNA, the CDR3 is TGTGCCAGCAGTCTATTCGGGACAGGGACACTCTATGGCTACACCTTC.

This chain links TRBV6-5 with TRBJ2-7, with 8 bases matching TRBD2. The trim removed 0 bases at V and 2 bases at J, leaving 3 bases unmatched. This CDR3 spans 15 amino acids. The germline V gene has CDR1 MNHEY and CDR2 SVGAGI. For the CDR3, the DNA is TGTGCCAGCAGTTACTCCCCGGGAGGGCCCTACGAGCAGTACTTC. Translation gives CASSYSPGGPYEQYF.

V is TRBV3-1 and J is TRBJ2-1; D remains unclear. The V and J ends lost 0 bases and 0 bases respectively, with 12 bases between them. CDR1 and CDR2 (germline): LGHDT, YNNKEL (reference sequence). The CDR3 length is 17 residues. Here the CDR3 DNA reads TGTGCCAGCAGCCAAGAACGCCTTTTTGACTCCTACAATGAGCAGTTCTTC. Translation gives CASSQERLFDSYNEQFF.

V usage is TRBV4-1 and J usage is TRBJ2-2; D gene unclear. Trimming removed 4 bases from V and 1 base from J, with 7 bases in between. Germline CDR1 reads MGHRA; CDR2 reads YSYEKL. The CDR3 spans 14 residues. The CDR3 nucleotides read TGCGCCAGCAGCCCGCACCAGAACACCGGGGAGCTGTTTTTT. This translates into CASSPHQNTGELFF.

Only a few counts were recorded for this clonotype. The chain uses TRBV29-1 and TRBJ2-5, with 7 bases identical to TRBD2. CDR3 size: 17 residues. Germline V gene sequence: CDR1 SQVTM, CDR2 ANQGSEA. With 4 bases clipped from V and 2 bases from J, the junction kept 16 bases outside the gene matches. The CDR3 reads CSVAGRRLAGWQETQYF. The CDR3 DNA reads TGCAGCGTTGCGGGCAGAAGGTTAGCGGGCTGGCAAGAGACCCAGTACTTC.

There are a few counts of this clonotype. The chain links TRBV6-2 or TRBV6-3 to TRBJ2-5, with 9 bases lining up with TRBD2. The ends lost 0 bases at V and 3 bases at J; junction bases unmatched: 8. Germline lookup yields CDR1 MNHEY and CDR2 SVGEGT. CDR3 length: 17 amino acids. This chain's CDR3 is CASSYSRLSGGKETQYF. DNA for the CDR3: TGTGCCAGCAGTTACTCGAGACTTAGCGGGGGAAAAGAGACCCAGTACTTC.

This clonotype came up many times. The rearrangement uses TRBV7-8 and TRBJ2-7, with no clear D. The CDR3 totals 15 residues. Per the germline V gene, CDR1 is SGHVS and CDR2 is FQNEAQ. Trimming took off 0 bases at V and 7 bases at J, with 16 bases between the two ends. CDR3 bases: TGTGCCAGCAGCTTAGCGCGTTTAGGCCCGATGGAGCAGTACTTC. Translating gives CASSLARLGPMEQYF.

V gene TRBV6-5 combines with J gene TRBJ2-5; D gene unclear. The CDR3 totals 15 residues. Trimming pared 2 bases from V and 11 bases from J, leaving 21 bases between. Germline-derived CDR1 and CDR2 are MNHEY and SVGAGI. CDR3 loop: CASSYVAARRNEQYF. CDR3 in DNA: TGTGCCAGCAGTTACGTGGCGGCCCGGCGCAATGAGCAGTACTTC.

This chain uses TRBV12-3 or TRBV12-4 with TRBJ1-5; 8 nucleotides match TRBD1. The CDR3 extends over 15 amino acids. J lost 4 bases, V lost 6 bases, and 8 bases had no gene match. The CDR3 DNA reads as TGTGCCAGCAGCGCTACGGGACAGGCAAATCAGCCCCAGCATTTT. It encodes CASSATGQANQPQHF.

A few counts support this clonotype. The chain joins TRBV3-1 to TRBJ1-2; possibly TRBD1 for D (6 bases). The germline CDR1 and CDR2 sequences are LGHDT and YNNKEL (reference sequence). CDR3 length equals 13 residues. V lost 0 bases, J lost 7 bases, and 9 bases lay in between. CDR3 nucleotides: TGTGCCAGCAGCCAAGATCTAGGGGGTGGCTACACCTTC. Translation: CASSQDLGGGYTF.

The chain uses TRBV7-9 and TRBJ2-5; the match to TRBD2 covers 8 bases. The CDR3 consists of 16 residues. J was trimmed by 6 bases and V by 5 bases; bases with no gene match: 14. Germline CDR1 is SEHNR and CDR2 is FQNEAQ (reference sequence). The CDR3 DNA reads TGTGCCAGCAGCCCGACCGGACTAGCCTCTCTGAAGACCCAGTACTTC. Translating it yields CASSPTGLASLKTQYF.

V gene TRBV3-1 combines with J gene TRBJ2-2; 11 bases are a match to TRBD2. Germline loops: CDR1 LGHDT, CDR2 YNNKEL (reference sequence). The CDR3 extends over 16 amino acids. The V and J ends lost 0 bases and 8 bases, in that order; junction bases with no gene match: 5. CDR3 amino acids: CASSQDVAGGRGELFF. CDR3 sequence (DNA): TGTGCCAGCAGCCAAGATGTAGCGGGGGGGCGAGGGGAGCTGTTTTTT.

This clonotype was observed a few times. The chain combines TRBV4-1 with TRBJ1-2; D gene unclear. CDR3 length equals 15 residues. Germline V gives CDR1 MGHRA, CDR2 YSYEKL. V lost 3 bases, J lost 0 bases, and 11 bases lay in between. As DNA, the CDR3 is TGCGCCAGCAGCCAGGGTCTGGCGTCTAACTATGGCTACACCTTC. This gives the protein CASSQGLASNYGYTF.

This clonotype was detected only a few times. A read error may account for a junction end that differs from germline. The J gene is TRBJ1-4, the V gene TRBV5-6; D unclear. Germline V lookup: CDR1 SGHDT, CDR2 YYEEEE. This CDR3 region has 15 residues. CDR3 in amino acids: CASSLGILGDEKLFF. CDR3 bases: TGTGCCAGCAGCTTGGGGATCCTCGGGGATGAGAAACTGTTTTTT. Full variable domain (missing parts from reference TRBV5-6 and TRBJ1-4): DAGVTQSPTHLIKTRGQQVTLRCSPKSGHDTVSWYQQALGQGPQFIFQYYEEEERQRGNFPDRFSGHQFPNYSSELNVNALLLGDSALYLCASSLGILGDEKLFFGSGTQLSVL.

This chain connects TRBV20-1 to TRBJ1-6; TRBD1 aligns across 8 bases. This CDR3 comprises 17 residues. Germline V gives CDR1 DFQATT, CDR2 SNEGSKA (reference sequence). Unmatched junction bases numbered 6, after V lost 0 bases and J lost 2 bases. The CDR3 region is CSARDRTGGPYNSPLHF. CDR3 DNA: TGCAGTGCTAGAGATCGCACAGGGGGGCCCTATAATTCACCCCTCCACTTT.